These 10 T cell receptor beta chains were sequenced from one sample in a study of blood T cell repertoires in COVID-19. Using immunoSEQ multiplex PCR, the repertoire was profiled, and TCRdb retains in-frame clones only, with some absent. The repertoire includes some 280,000 clones, about nine tenths of them detected once, and 0.85% to 1% sits in the top ten. Material: peripheral blood. The receptor set was obtained from a middle-aged woman who had recovered from COVID-19.

This chain uses TRBV3-1 (or the pseudogene TRBV3-2) with TRBJ1-2; no firm D call. Germline assignment: CDR1 LGHDT and CDR2 YNNKEL (reference sequence). The CDR3 consists of 11 residues. Trimming removed 6 bases at V and 4 bases at J, with 6 bases between. The CDR3 DNA follows: TGTGCCAGCAGTCGGGGCTATGGCTACACCTTC. Translating it yields CASSRGYGYTF.

The V gene is TRBV30, the J gene TRBJ2-5; D is possibly TRBD1 (6 bases). This CDR3 contains 14 residues. Trimming took 6 bases from V and 2 from J, leaving 16 bases between them. Germline-derived CDR1 and CDR2 are GTSNPN and SVGIG (reference sequence). The CDR3 loop reads CACAGPQGQETQYF. The CDR3 DNA reads as TGTGCCTGCGCCGGCCCTCAGGGGCAAGAGACCCAGTACTTC.

The rearrangement links TRBV24-1 to TRBJ2-1; 7 nucleotides line up with TRBD1. V gave up 4 bases and J gave up 5 bases; unmatched junction bases: 7. Looked up from germline, CDR1 is KGHDR and CDR2 is SFDVKD. The CDR3 totals 15 residues. CDR3 protein: CATSDNGQEDNEQFF. In DNA form, the CDR3 reads TGTGCCACCAGTGACAACGGACAGGAGGACAATGAGCAGTTCTTC.

The chain carries TRBV7-2 and TRBJ1-2; possible D gene TRBD1, 5 bases. This CDR3 region has 16 residues. Germline V CDR1 and CDR2: SGHTA, FQGNSA. Trimming took 1 base from V and 8 from J, leaving 20 bases between them. In DNA form, the CDR3 reads TGTGCCAGCAGCTTAGACGGGGGAACCACATATCGCGGCTACACCTTC. Its translation: CASSLDGGTTYRGYTF.

CDR3 nucleotide sequence: TGTGCCAGCAGTTACCGGACAGGGAGTGCAGATACGCAGTATTTT. It is translated as CASSYRTGSADTQYF. The chain recombines TRBV6-5 with TRBJ2-3, with TRBD1 matching over 8 bases. J lost 4 bases, V lost 2 bases, and 5 bases had no gene match. Per germline, CDR1 MNHEY and CDR2 SVGAGI. The CDR3 sequence is 15 residues long.

The V and J genes are TRBV3-1 (or the pseudogene TRBV3-2) and TRBJ2-3, with 10 positions matching TRBD2. V trimming: 3 bases; J trimming: 4 bases; junction bases outside the gene matches: 13. This CDR3 is built from 18 residues. Per germline, CDR1 LGHDT and CDR2 YNNKEL (reference sequence). CDR3 nucleotides: TGTGCCAGCAGCCAGTTTGGGCTAGCGGGGGCCGAGGCAGATACGCAGTATTTT. Its translation is CASSQFGLAGAEADTQYF.

The rearrangement uses TRBV9 and TRBJ2-1; D might be TRBD2 (7 bases). Germline lookup yields CDR1 SGDLS and CDR2 YYNGEE. CDR3 length equals 16 residues. The V gene lost 4 bases and the J gene lost 0 bases, with 14 bases spanning the gap. Here the CDR3 reads CASSPGEGGSYNEQFF. Here the CDR3 DNA reads TGTGCCAGCAGCCCAGGGGAGGGAGGCTCCTACAATGAGCAGTTCTTC.

This clone came up once. This chain links TRBV11-2 with TRBJ2-3, with 7 positions matching TRBD2. Losses at the gene ends were 8 bases for V and 5 bases for J; bases not matched to a gene: 7. The CDR3 has 13 amino acids. CDR1 is SGHAT, CDR2 FQNNGV, per germline. DNA for the CDR3: TGTGCCAGCCGCGGACTAGTCGGAGATACGCAGTATTTT. It encodes CASRGLVGDTQYF.

J is TRBJ2-3 and V is TRBV7-6; 11 positions match TRBD2. This CDR3 comprises 18 residues. V was clipped by 1 base and J by 3 bases; unmatched bases: 9. Germline loops: CDR1 SGHVS, CDR2 FNYEAQ. The CDR3 nucleotides read TGTGCCAGCAGCTTAGGGGCTACTAGCGGGAGTGTAACAGATACGCAGTATTTT. As protein: CASSLGATSGSVTDTQYF.

The chain couples TRBV28 to TRBJ1-4, with D perhaps TRBD1 (5 bases). Per the germline V gene, CDR1 is MDHEN and CDR2 is SYDVKM. This CDR3 is built from 15 residues. V was clipped by 6 bases and J by 6 bases, with 17 bases between them. The CDR3 nucleotides read TGTGCCAGCAGACCCCGACGGGCGGGGGATGAAAAACTGTTTTTT. Residues: CASRPRRAGDEKLFF.